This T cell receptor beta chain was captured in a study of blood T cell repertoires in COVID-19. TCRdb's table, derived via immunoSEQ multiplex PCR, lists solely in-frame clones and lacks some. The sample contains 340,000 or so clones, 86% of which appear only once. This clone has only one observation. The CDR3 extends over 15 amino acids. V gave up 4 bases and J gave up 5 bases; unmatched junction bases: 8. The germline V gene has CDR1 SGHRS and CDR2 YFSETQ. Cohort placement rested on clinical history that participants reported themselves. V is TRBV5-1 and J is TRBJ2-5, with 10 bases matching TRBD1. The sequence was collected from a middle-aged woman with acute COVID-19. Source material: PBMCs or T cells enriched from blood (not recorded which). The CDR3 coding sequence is TGCGCCAGCAGCATAATGACAGGGGGCGATGAGACCCAGTACTTC. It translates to CASSIMTGGDETQYF.